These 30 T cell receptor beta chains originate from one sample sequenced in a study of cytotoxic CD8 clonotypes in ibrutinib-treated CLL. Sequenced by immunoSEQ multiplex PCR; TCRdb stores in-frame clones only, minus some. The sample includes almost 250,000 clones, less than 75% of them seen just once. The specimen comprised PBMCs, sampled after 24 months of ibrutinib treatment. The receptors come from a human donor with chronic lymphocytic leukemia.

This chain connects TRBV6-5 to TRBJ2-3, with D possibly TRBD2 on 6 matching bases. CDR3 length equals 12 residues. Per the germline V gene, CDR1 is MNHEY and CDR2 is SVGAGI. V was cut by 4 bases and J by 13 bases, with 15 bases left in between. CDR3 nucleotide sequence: TGTGCCAGCAGTTTAAGCTCGGGGGTTGAGTATTTT. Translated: CASSLSSGVEYF.

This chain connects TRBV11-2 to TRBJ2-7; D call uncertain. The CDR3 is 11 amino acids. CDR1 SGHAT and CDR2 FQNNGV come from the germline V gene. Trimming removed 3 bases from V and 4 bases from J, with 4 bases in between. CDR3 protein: CASSLYYEQYF. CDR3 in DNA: TGTGCCAGCAGCTTGTATTACGAGCAGTACTTC.

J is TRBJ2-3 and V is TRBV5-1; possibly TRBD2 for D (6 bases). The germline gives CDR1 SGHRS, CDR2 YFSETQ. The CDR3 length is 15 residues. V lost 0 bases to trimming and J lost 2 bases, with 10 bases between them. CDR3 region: CASSLGGADTDTQYF. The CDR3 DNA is TGCGCCAGCAGCTTGGGCGGGGCAGACACAGATACGCAGTATTTT.

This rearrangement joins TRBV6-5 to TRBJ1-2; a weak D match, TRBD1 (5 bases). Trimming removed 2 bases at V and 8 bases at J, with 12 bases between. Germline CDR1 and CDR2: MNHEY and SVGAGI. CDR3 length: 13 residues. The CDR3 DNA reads TGTGCCAGCAGTTACGGGACGGAGAAGGGCTACACCTTC. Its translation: CASSYGTEKGYTF.

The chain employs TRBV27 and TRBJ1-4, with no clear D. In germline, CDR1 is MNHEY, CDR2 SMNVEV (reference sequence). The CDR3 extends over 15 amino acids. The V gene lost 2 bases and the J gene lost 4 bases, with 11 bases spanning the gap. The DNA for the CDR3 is TGTGCCAGCAGTTTAAAAGGGTGGGATAATGAAAAACTGTTTTTT. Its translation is CASSLKGWDNEKLFF.

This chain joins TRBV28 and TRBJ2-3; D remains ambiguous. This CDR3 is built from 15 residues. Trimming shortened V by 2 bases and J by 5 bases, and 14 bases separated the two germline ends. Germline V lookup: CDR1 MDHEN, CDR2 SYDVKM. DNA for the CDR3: TGTGCCAGCAGTTTAACCGCAGGAACCTTAGATACGCAGTATTTT. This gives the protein CASSLTAGTLDTQYF.

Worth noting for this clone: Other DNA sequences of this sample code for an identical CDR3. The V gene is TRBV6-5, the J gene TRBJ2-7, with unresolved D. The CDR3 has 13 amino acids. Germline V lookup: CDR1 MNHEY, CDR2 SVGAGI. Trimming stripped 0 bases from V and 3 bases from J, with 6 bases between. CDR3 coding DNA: TGTGCCAGCAGTTACTCCCGCGGCTACGAGCAGTACTTC. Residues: CASSYSRGYEQYF.

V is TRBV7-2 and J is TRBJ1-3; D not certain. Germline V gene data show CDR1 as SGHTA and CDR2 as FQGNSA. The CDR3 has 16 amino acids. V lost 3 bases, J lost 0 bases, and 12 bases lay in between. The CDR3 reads CASSFGGAISGNTIYF. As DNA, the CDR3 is TGTGCCAGCAGCTTCGGCGGCGCTATCTCTGGAAACACCATATATTTT.

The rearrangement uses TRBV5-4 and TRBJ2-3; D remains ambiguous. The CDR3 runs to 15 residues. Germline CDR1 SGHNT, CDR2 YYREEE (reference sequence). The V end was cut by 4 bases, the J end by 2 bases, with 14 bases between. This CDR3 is CASSPGSVHTDTQYF. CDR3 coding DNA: TGTGCCAGCAGCCCTGGCAGCGTCCACACAGATACGCAGTATTTT.

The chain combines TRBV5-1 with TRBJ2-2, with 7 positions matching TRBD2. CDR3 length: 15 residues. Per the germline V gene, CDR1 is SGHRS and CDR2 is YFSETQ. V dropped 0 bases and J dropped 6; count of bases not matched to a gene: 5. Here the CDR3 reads CASSLDGRAAGELFF. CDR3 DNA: TGCGCCAGCAGCTTGGATGGGAGGGCCGCCGGGGAGCTGTTTTTT.

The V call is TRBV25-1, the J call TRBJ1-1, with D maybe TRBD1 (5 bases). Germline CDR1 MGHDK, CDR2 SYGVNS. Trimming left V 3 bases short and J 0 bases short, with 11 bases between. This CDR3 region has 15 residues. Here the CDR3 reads CASSEGVGVNTEAFF. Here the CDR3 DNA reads TGTGCCAGCAGTGAGGGGGTGGGAGTGAACACTGAAGCTTTCTTT.

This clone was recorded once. The CDR3 protein is CASSVAGGSAKNIQYF. DNA for the CDR3: TGTGCCAGCAGCGTAGCTGGGGGGTCAGCCAAAAACATTCAGTACTTC. This sequence joins TRBV9 and TRBJ2-4; possible D gene TRBD2, 6 bases. There are 16 residues in the CDR3. V was shortened by 0 bases and J by 0 bases, with 10 bases between the two germline ends. Looked up from germline, CDR1 is SGDLS and CDR2 is YYNGEE. Supplemented by reference TRBV9 and TRBJ2-4, the full variable domain reads DSGVTQTPKHLITATGQRVTLRCSPRSGDLSVYWYQQSLDQGLQFLIQYYNGEERAKGNILERFSAQQFPDLHSELNLSSLELGDSALYFCASSVAGGSAKNIQYFGAGTRLSVL.

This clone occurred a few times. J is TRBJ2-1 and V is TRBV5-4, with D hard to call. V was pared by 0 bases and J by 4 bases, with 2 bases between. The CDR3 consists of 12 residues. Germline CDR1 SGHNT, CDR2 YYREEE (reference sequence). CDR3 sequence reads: CASSLEYNEQFF. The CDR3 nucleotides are TGTGCCAGCAGCTTGGAATACAATGAGCAGTTCTTC.

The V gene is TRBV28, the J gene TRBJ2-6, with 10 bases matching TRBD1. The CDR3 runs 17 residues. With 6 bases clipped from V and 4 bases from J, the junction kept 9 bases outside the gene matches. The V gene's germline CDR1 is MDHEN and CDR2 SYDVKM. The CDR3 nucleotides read TGTGCCAGCAGCCGGGACAGGGGATCCTCCGGGGCCAACGTCCTGACTTTC. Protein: CASSRDRGSSGANVLTF.

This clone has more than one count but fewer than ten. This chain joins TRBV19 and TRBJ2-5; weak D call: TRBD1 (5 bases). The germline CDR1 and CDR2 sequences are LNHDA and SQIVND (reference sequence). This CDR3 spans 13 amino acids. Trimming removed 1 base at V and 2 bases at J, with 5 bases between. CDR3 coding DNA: TGTGCCAGTAGTATAGGACAGCAAGAGACCCAGTACTTC. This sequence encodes CASSIGQQETQYF.

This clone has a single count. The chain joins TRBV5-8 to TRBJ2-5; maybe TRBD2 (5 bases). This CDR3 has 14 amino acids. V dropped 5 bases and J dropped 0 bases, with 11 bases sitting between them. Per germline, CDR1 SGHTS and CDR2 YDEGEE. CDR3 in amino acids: CASRRLSDQETQYF. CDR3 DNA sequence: TGTGCCAGCAGGCGACTTAGCGACCAAGAGACCCAGTACTTC.

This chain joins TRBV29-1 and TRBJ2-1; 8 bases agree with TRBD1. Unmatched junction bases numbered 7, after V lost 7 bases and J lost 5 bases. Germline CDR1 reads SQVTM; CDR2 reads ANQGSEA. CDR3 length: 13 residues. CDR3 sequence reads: CSAAGQEDNEQFF. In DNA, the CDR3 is TGCAGCGCGGCGGGACAGGAAGACAATGAGCAGTTCTTC.

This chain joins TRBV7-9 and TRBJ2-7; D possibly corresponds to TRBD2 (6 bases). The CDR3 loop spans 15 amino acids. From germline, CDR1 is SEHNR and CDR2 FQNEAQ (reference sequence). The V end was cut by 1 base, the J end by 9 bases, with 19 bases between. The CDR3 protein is CASSLVAGGSLGQYF. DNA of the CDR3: TGTGCCAGCAGCTTAGTGGCCGGGGGTAGTCTTGGGCAGTACTTC.

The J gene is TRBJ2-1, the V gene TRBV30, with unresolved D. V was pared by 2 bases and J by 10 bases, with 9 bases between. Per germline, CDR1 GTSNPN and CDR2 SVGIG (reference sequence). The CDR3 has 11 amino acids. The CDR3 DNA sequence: TGTGCCTGGAGTAGACAAGAGGAGCAGTTCTTC. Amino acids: CAWSRQEEQFF.

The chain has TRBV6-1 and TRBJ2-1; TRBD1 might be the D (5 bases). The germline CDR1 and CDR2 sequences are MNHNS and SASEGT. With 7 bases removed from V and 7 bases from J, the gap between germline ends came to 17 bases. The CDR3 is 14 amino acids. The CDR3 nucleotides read TGTGCCAGCAAATCAGTAACCAGGGATAATGAGCAGTTCTTC. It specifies CASKSVTRDNEQFF.

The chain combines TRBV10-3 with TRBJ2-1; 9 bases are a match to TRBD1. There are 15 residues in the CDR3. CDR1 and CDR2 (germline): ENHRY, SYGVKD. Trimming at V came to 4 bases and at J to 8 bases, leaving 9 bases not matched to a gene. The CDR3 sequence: CAISVWGQGADEQFF. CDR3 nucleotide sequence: TGTGCCATCAGTGTTTGGGGACAGGGCGCGGATGAGCAGTTCTTC.

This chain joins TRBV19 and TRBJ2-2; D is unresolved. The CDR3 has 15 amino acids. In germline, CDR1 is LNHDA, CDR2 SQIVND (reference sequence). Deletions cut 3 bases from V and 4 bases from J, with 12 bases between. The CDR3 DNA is TGTGCCAGTAGTATGAGTAGCTTCTTCACCGGGGAGCTGTTTTTT. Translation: CASSMSSFFTGELFF. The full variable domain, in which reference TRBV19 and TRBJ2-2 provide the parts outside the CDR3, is DGGITQSPKYLFRKEGQNVTLSCEQNLNHDAMYWYRQDPGQGLRLIYYSQIVNDFQKGDIAEGYSVSREKKESFPLTVTSAQKNPTAFYLCASSMSSFFTGELFFGEGSRLTVL.

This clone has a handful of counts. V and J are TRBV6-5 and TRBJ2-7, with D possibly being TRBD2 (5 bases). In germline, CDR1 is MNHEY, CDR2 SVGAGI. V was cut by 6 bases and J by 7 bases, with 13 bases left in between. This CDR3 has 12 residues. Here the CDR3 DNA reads TGTGCCAGCAGACACGGGGAGAAGGAGCAGTACTTC. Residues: CASRHGEKEQYF.

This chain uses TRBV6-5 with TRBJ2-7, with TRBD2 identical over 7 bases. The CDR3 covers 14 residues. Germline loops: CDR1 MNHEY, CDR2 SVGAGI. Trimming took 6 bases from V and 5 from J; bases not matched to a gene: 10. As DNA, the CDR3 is TGTGCCAGCAGCTTCTGGGGGGGTACCGACGAGCAGTACTTC. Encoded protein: CASSFWGGTDEQYF.

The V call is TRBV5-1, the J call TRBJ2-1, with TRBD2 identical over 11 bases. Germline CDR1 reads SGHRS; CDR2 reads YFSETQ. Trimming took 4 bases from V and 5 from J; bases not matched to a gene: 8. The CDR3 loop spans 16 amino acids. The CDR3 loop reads CASSVLLAGDHNEQFF. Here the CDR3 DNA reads TGCGCCAGCAGCGTTCTACTAGCGGGAGATCACAATGAGCAGTTCTTC.

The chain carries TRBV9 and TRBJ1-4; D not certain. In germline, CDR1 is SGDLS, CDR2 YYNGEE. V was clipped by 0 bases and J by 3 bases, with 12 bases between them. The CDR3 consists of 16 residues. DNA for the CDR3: TGTGCCAGCAGCGTAGAGGCCGATGCTCCTAATGAAAAACTGTTTTTT. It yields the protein CASSVEADAPNEKLFF.

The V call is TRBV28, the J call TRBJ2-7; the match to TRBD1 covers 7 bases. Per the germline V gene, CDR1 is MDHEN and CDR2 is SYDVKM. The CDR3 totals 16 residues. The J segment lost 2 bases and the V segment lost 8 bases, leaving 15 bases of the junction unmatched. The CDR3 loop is CASSFPNPGQTYEQYF. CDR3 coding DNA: TGTGCCAGCTCCTTCCCAAACCCGGGACAGACCTACGAGCAGTACTTC.

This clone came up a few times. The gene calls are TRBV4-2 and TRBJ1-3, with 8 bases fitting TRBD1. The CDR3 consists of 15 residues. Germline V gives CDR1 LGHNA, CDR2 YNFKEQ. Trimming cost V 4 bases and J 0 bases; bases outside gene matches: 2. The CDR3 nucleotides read TGTGCCAGCAGCCCGGGACAGGTCTCTGGAAACACCATATATTTT. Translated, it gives CASSPGQVSGNTIYF.

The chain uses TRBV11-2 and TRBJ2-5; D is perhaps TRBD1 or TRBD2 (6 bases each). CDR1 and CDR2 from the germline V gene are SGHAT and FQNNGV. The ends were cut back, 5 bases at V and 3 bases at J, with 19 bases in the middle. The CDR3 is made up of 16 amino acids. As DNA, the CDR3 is TGTGCCAGCAGCCGTACCTGGGGGGCGGGAAAAGAGACCCAGTACTTC. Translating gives CASSRTWGAGKETQYF.

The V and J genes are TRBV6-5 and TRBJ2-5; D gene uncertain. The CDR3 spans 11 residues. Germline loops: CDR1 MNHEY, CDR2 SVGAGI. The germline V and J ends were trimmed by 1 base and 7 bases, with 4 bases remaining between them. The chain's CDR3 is CASSYLGTQYF. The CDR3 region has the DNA TGTGCCAGCAGTTACTTGGGGACCCAGTACTTC.